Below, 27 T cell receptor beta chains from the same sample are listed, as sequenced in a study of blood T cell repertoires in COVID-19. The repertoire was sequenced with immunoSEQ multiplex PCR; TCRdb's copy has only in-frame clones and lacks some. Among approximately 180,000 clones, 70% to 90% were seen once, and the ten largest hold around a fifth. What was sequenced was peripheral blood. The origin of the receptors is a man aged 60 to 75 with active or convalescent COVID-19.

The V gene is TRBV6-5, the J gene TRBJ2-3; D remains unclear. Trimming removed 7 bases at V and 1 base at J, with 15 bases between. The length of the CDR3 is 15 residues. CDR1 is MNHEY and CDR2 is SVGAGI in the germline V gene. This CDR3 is CASNGFDSGTDTQYF. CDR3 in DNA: TGTGCCAGCAACGGGTTTGACTCGGGCACAGATACGCAGTATTTT.

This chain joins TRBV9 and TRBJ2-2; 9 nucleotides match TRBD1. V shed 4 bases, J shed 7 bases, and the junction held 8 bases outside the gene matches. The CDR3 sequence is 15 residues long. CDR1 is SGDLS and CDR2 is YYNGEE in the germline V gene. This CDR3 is CASSRRTGVDGELFF. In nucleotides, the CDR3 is TGTGCCAGCAGCAGACGGACAGGGGTTGACGGGGAGCTGTTTTTT. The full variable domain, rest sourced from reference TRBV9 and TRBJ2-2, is DSGVTQTPKHLITATGQRVTLRCSPRSGDLSVYWYQQSLDQGLQFLIQYYNGEERAKGNILERFSAQQFPDLHSELNLSSLELGDSALYFCASSRRTGVDGELFFGEGSRLTVL.

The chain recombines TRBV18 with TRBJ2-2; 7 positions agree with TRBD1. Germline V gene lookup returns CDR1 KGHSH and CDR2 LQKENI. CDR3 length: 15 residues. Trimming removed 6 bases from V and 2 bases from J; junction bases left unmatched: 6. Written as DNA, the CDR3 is TGTGCCAGCTCTTCCCGGGACAGAAACACCGGGGAGCTGTTTTTT. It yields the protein CASSSRDRNTGELFF.

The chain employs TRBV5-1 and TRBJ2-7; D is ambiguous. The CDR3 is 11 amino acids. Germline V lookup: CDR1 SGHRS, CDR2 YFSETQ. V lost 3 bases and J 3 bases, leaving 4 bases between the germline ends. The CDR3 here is CASSSLYEQYF. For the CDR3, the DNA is TGCGCCAGCAGCTCTCTCTACGAGCAGTACTTC.

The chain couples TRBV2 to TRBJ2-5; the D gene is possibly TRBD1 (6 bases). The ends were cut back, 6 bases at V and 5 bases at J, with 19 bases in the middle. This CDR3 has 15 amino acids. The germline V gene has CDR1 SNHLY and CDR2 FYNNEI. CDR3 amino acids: CASRAPRGRGETQYF. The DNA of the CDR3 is TGTGCCAGCAGGGCCCCCAGGGGTAGGGGGGAGACCCAGTACTTC.

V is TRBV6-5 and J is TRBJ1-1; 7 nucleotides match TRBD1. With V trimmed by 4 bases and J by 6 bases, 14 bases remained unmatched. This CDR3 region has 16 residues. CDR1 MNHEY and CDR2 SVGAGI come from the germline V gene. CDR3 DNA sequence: TGTGCCAGCAGTTTATCCCGACAGGGTGGTCTGTCTGAAGCTTTCTTT. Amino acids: CASSLSRQGGLSEAFF.

This CDR3 reads CASSPTLTGLGDGYTF. Written as DNA, the CDR3 is TGCGCCAGCAGCCCCACCCTGACAGGCCTGGGAGATGGCTACACCTTC. This chain connects TRBV5-1 to TRBJ1-2; TRBD1 might be the D (6 bases). With 4 bases removed from V and 6 bases from J, the gap between germline ends came to 22 bases. CDR3 length equals 16 residues. Germline-derived CDR1 and CDR2 are SGHRS and YFSETQ.

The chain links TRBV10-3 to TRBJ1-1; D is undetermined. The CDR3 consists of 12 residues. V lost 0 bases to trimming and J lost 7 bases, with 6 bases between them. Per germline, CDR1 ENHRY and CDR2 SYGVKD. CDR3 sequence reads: CAISESRREAFF. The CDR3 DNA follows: TGTGCCATCAGTGAGTCGAGGCGTGAAGCTTTCTTT.

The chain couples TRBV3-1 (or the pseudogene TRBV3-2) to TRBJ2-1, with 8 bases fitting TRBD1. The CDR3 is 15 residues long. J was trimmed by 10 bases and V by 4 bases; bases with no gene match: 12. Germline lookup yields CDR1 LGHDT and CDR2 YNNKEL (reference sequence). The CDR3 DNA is TGTGCCAGCAGCCCGACCAGGGGGCCTCTCCCCGAGCAGTTCTTC. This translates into CASSPTRGPLPEQFF.

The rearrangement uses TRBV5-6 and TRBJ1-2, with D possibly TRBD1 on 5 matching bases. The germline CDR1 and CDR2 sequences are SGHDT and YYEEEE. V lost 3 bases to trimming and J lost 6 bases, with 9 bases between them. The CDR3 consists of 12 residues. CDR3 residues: CASSWSRDGYTF. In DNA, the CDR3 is TGTGCCAGCAGCTGGAGCAGGGATGGCTACACCTTC.

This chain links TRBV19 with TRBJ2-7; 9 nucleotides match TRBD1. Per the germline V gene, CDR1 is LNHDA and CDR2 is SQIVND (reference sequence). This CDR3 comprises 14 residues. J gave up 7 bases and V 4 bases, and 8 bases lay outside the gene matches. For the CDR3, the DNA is TGTGCCAGTAGTACGACAGGGGGTTCTGGAGAGCAGTACTTC. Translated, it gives CASSTTGGSGEQYF.

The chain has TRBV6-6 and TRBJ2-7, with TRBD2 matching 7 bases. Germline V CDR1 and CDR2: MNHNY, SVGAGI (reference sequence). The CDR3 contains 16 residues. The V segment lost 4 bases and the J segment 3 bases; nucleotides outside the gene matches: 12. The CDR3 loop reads CASSSRGGGVVYEQYF. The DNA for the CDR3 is TGTGCCAGCAGTTCACGCGGCGGGGGTGTCGTCTACGAGCAGTACTTC.

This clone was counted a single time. CDR3 residues: CASSHIPEGGYTF. The DNA of the CDR3 is TGTGCCAGCAGTCATATTCCAGAGGGTGGCTACACCTTC. This rearrangement joins TRBV6-6 to TRBJ1-2; D call uncertain. Germline CDR1 MNHNY, CDR2 SVGAGI (reference sequence). Trimming pared 5 bases from V and 7 bases from J, leaving 14 bases between. CDR3 length: 13 amino acids.

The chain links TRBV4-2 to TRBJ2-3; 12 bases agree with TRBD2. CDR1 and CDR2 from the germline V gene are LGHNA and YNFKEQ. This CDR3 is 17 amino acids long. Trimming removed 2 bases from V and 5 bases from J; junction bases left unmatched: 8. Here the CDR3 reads CASSQTGTSGPQDTQYF. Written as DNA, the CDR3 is TGTGCCAGCAGCCAAACAGGGACTAGCGGGCCTCAAGATACGCAGTATTTT.

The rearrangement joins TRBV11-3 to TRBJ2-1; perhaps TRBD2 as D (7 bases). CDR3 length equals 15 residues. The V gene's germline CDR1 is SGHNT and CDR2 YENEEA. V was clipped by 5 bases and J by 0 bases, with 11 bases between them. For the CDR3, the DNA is TGTGCCAGCAGCCGGGGGGCGAGCTCCTACAATGAGCAGTTCTTC. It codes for CASSRGASSYNEQFF.

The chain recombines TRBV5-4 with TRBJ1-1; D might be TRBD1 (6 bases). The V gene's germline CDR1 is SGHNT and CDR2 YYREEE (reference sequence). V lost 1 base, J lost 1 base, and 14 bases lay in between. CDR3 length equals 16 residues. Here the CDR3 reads CASSLRQGTKNTEAFF. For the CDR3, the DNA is TGTGCCAGCAGCTTGCGGCAGGGGACAAAGAACACTGAAGCTTTCTTT.

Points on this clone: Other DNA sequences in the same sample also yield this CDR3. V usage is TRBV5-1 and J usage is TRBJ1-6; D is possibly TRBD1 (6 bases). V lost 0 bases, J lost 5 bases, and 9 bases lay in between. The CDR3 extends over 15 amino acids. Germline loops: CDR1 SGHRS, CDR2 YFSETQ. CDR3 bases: TGCGCCAGCAGCTTGGCGGGACAAGATAATTCACCCCTCCACTTT. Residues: CASSLAGQDNSPLHF.

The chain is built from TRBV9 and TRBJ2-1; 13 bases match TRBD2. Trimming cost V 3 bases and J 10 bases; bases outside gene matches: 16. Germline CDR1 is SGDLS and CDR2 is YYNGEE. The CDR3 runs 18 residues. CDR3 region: CASSAQNPLLAGGSEQFF. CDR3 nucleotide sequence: TGTGCCAGCAGCGCTCAGAACCCTTTACTAGCGGGGGGGTCCGAGCAGTTCTTC.

The chain's CDR3 is CASSLWTGNTEAFF. The CDR3 DNA follows: TGCGCCAGCAGCTTATGGACAGGAAACACTGAAGCTTTCTTT. This chain connects TRBV5-1 to TRBJ1-1, with 7 bases lining up with TRBD1. The CDR3 sequence is 14 residues long. Trimming at V came to 2 bases and at J to 2 bases, leaving 3 bases not matched to a gene. The germline gives CDR1 SGHRS, CDR2 YFSETQ.

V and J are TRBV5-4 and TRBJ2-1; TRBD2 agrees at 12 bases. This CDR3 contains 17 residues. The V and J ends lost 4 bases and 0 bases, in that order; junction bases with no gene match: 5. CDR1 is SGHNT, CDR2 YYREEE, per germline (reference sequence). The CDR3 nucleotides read TGTGCCAGCAGCCCCACTAGCGGGGGGAGCTCCTACAATGAGCAGTTCTTC. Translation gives CASSPTSGGSSYNEQFF.

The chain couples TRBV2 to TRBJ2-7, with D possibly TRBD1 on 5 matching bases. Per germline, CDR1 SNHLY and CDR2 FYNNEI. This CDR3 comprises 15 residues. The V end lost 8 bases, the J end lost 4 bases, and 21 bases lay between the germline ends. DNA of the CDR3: TGTGCCAGCCGAGCAGGGTTCCCCCTGGGGTACGAGCAGTACTTC. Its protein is CASRAGFPLGYEQYF. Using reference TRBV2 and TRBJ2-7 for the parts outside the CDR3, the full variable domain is EPEVTQTPSHQVTQMGQEVILRCVPISNHLYFYWYRQILGQKVEFLVSFYNNEISEKSEIFDDQFSVERPDGSNFTLKIRSTKLEDSAMYFCASRAGFPLGYEQYFGPGTRLTVT.

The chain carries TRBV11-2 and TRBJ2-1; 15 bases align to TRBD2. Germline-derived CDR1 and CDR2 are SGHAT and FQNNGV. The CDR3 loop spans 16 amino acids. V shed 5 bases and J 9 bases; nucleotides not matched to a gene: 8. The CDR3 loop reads CASSRRTSGGAIEQFF. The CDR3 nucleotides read TGTGCCAGCAGCCGAAGGACTAGCGGGGGGGCCATTGAGCAGTTCTTC.

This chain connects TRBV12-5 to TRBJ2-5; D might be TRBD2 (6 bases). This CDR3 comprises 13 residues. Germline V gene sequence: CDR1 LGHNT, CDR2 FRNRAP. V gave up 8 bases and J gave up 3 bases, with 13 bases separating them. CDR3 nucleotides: TGTGCTAGTCAAGGGACTCTTAAAGAGACCCAGTACTTC. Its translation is CASQGTLKETQYF.

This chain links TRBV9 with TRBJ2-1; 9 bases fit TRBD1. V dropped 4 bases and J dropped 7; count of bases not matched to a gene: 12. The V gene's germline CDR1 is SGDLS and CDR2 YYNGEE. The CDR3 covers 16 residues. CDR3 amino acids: CASSPYGTGWGNEQFF. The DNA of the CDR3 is TGTGCCAGCAGCCCTTATGGGACAGGGTGGGGAAATGAGCAGTTCTTC.

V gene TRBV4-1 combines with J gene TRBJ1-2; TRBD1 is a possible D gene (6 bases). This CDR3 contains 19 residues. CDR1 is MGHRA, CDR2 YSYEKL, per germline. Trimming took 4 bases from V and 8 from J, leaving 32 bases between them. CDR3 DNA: TGCGCCAGCAGCCCGGTATTTTTTTTGAGAACAGGGCCACAGCTGGGCTACACCTTC. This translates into CASSPVFFLRTGPQLGYTF.

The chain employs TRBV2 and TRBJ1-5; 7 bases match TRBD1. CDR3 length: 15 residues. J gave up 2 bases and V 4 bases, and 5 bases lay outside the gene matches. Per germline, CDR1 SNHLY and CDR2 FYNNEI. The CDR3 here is CASSAQDRGNQPQHF. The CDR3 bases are TGTGCCAGCAGTGCTCAAGACAGGGGCAATCAGCCCCAGCATTTT.

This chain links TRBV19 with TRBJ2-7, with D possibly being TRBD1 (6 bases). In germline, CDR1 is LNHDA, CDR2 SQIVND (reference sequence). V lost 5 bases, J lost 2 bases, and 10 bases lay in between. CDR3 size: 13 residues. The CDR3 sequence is CASSSTGTYEQYF. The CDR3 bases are TGTGCCAGTAGTTCTACAGGGACCTACGAGCAGTACTTC.